Listed below are T cell receptor beta chains from one sample, sequenced in a study of blood T cell repertoires in COVID-19. Method: immunoSEQ multiplex PCR; TCRdb's copy keeps in-frame clones and lacks some. The sample shows about 190,000 clones, around nine tenths of them seen only once. Sequences were obtained from peripheral blood. These receptors came from a man younger than 45 with acute or convalescent COVID-19. The conserved cysteine and the conserved F or W are not part of the CDR3 here.

j_call: TRBJ1-5; cdr3_length: 12; v_call: TRBV5-5; cdr3_aa: ASSSRVDNQPQH
j_call: TRBJ2-7; cdr3_length: 11; v_call: TRBV28; cdr3_aa: ASSLYEGYEQY
j_call: TRBJ1-1; cdr3_length: 12; v_call: TRBV28; cdr3_aa: ASTGDRRNTEAF
j_call: TRBJ2-4; cdr3_length: 11; v_call: TRBV11-2; cdr3_aa: ASSEMTGNIQY
j_call: TRBJ2-3; cdr3_length: 14; v_call: TRBV6-6; cdr3_aa: ASSSRLTSGRDTQY
j_call: TRBJ1-5; cdr3_length: 13; v_call: TRBV10-1; cdr3_aa: ASTMGSQLNQPQH
j_call: TRBJ1-3; cdr3_length: 17; v_call: TRBV7-9; cdr3_aa: ASSLMAQGIWRHGNTIY
j_call: TRBJ2-7; cdr3_length: 13; v_call: TRBV28; cdr3_aa: ASSLGGYGGYEQY
j_call: TRBJ2-1; cdr3_length: 13; v_call: TRBV16; cdr3_aa: ASSQILAGSHEQF
j_call: TRBJ2-2; cdr3_length: 12; v_call: TRBV9; cdr3_aa: ASSNRVASGELF
j_call: TRBJ2-1; cdr3_length: 14; v_call: TRBV7-6; cdr3_aa: ASSLASRGGRNEQF
j_call: TRBJ2-2; cdr3_length: 14; v_call: TRBV3-1/TRBV3-2; cdr3_aa: ASSQRTDRGAGELF
j_call: TRBJ1-1; cdr3_length: 14; v_call: TRBV7-2; cdr3_aa: ASSSRTAFLNTEAF
j_call: TRBJ1-2; cdr3_length: 13; v_call: TRBV28; cdr3_aa: ASSSGGQGAGGYT
j_call: TRBJ2-3; cdr3_length: 14; v_call: TRBV7-9; cdr3_aa: ASSKRGAGVEDTQY